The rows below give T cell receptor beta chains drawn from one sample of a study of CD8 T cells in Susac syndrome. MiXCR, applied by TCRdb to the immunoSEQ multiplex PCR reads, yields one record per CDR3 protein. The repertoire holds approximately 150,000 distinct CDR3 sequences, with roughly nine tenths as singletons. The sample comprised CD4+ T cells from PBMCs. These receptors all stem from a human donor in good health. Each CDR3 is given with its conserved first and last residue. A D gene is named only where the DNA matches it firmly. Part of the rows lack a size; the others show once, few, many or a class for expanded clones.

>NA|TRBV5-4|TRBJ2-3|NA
TGTGCCAGCAGCCCTACGACAGACCACACAGATACGCAGTATTTT
CASSPTTDHTDTQYF
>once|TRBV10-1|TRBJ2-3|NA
TGCGCCAGCAGCAAGGTGGGGTCGGGTACGCAGTATTTT
CASSKVGSGTQYF
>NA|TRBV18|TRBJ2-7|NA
TGTGCCAGCTCACCAGGGGCAGGGGACGAGCAGTACTTC
CASSPGAGDEQYF
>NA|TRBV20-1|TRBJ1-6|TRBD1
TGCAGTGCTAGGGCGACAGGGTCCCTTAATTCACCCCTCCACTTT
CSARATGSLNSPLHF
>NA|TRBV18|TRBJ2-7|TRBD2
TGTGCCAGCTCACCAGACGTCGGGTACCTCAGCGGGAGGTTCGGCGAGCAGTACTTC
CASSPDVGYLSGRFGEQYF
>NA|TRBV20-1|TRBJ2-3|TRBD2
TGCAGTGCTGTGGGACTAGCCACAGATACGCAGTATTTT
CSAVGLATDTQYF
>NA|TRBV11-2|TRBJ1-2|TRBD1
TGTGCCAGCAGCTTAGAGGCACAGGGGCTGGATGGCTACACCTTC
CASSLEAQGLDGYTF
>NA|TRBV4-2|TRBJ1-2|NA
TGTGCCAGCAGCCAAGATCTAAGGGATGGTGGCTACACCTTC
CASSQDLRDGGYTF
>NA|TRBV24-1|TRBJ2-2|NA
TGTGCCACCAGTGAAAACACCGGGGAGCTGTTTTTT
CATSENTGELFF
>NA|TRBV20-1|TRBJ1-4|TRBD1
TGCAGTGTCCGTAGGGGGCAGGAAAAACTGTTTTTT
CSVRRGQEKLFF
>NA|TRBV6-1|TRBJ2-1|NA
TGTGCCAGCAGTGAAGGCAGGGAATGGAATGAGCAGTTCTTC
CASSEGREWNEQFF
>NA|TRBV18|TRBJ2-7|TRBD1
TGTGCCAGCTCACCAAGGGGCACAGGGGGGCACGAGCAGTACTTC
CASSPRGTGGHEQYF
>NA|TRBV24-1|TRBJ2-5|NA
TGTGCCACCAGTGATTCCACAGTTTACCAAGAGACCCAGTACTTC
CATSDSTVYQETQYF
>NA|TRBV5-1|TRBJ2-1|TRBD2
TGCGCCAGCAGCTTGGACGGCGGGGGGGATGAGCAGTTCTTC
CASSLDGGGDEQFF
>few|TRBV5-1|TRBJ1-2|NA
TGCGCCAGCAGCCCCAGCAGGCGTCGGGACGGCTACACCTTC
CASSPSRRRDGYTF
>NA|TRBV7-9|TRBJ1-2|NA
TGTGCCAGCAGCCGGGGGTCACCGGATGGGTATGGCTACACCTTC
CASSRGSPDGYGYTF
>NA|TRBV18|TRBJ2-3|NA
TGTGCCAGCTCTCGAGGGGATAGCACAGATACGCAGTATTTT
CASSRGDSTDTQYF
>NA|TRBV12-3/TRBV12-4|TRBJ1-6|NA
TGTGCCAGCCGGGACCAGGGAAATTCACCCCTCCACTTT
CASRDQGNSPLHF
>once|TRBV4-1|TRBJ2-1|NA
TGCGCCAGCAGAGGGTCCGGGTGCCATGAGCAGTTCTTC
CASRGSGCHEQFF
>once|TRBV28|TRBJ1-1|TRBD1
TGTGCCAGCAGGCCGGGGACAGGGGCTTATAGGAACACTGAAGCTTTCTTT
CASRPGTGAYRNTEAFF
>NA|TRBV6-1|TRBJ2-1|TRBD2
TGTGCCAGCACTGGGCTAGCGGCCCGATTTTCGCTCTTC
CASTGLAARFSLF
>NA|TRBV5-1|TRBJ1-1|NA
TGCGCCAGCAGCGGGGCAGGGGACACTGAAGCTTTCTTT
CASSGAGDTEAFF
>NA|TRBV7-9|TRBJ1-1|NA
TGTGCCAGCAGCTTAGATGGCTCGGGGGACACTGAAGCTTTCTTT
CASSLDGSGDTEAFF
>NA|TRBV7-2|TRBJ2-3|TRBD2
TGTGCCAGCAGCCAGGCAGTAGCGGGAGTTGGAGATACGCAGTATTTT
CASSQAVAGVGDTQYF
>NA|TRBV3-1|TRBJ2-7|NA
TGTGCCAGCACCAGGGGAAGTTCCTACGAGCAGTACTTC
CASTRGSSYEQYF
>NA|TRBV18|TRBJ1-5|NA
TGTGCCAGCTCCGTGCGGGGGGCGCCTAGCAATCAGCCCCAGCATTTT
CASSVRGAPSNQPQHF
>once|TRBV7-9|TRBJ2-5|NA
TGTGCCAGCAGCTTATGGCGGGGACAGCTGAACACCCAGTACTTC
CASSLWRGQLNTQYF
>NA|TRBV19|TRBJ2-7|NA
TGTGCCAGTCCCCCCCCCGAGCAGTACTTC
CASPPPEQYF
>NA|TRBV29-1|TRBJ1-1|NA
TGCAGCGTCGCAAAGGGGCTAGACACTGAAGCTTTCTTT
CSVAKGLDTEAFF
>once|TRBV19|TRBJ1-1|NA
TGTGCCAGTAGTCCCGGACACGAGGACACTGAAGCTTTCTTT
CASSPGHEDTEAFF
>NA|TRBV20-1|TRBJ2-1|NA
TGCAGTGCTAGAGATTTCCTAGCGCCTTCCAACAATGAGCAGTTCTTC
CSARDFLAPSNNEQFF
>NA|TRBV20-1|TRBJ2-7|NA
TGCAGTGCTAGACTTCCCCTAGACCCCTCCTACGAGCAGTACTTC
CSARLPLDPSYEQYF
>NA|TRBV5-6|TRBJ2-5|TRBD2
TGTGCCAGCAGCTTGGAGAGCGGGGGGGAGACCCAGTACTTC
CASSLESGGETQYF
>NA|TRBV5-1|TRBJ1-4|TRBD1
TGCGCCAGCAGCCCGGACAGGGGAGAAAAACTGTTTTTT
CASSPDRGEKLFF
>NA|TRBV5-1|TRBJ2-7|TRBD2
TGCGCCAGCACCTACTTGGCTAGCGGGAGCTACGAGCAGTACTTC
CASTYLASGSYEQYF
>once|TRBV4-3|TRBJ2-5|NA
TGCGCCAGCAGCCATACTGGGGGGGCAGAGACCCAGTACTTC
CASSHTGGAETQYF
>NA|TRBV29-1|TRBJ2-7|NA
TGCAGCGTCGCCTCAATTTCCGGGATCTACTCCTACGAGCAGTACTTC
CSVASISGIYSYEQYF
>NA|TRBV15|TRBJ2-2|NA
TGTGCCACCAGCAGAGATCCCGGCCAGAGGGAGCTGTTTTTT
CATSRDPGQRELFF
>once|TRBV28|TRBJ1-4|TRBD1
TGTGCCAGCAGGAGGGACAGGGGGCAAGAAAAACTGTTTTTT
CASRRDRGQEKLFF
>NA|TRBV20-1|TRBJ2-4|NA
TGCAGTGCTAGAGATCTGCAGCGGATTTGGTGGAACATTCAGTACTTC
CSARDLQRIWWNIQYF
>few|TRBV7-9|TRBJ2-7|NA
TGTGCCAGCAGCTTCGGGGGTACCTACGAGCAGTACTTC
CASSFGGTYEQYF
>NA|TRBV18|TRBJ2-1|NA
TGTGCCAGCTCAACGACAGCAGGTGAGCAGTTCTTC
CASSTTAGEQFF
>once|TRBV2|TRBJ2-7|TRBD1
TGTGCCAGCAGGGCCGGGACAGGGGGCTACGAGCAGTACTTC
CASRAGTGGYEQYF
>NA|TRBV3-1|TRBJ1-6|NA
TGTGCCAGCAGCCGATCGGCGCAGGGAACTAATTCACCCCTCCACTTT
CASSRSAQGTNSPLHF
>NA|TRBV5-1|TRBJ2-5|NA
TGCGCCAGCAGCTTGGAGGGATCCGAGACCCAGTACTTC
CASSLEGSETQYF
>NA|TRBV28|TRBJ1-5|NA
TGTGCCAGCAGTAGTTACAGGGCCCCGACCAGGCAGCCCCAGCATTTT
CASSSYRAPTRQPQHF
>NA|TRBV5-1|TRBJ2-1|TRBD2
TGCGCCAGCAGCTTGTCGCTAGCGGGAACCAATGAGCAGTTCTTC
CASSLSLAGTNEQFF
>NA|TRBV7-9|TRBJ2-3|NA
TGTGCCAGCAGCTTCGGGACTGGCCGCACAGATACGCAGTATTTT
CASSFGTGRTDTQYF
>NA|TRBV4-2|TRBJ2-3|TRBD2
TGTGCCAGCAGCCAAGTCTTAGCGGGGGGAGTGGATACGCAGTATTTT
CASSQVLAGGVDTQYF
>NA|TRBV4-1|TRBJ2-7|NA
TGCGCCAGCAGCCAAATCTCGCTAGGGATGGTCCCCTACGAGCAGTACTTC
CASSQISLGMVPYEQYF
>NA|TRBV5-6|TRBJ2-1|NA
TGTGCCAGCAGCTTGGGGGGGCCGGGGGAGCAGTTCTTC
CASSLGGPGEQFF
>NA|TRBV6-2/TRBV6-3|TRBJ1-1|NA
TGTGCCAGCAGAGACATGGGTGAAGCTTTCTTT
CASRDMGEAFF